The entry that follows covers one T cell receptor (beta chain) sequence. This specimen comes from a study of technical replicates of blood from several donors. Generated by immunoSEQ multiplex PCR, the TCRdb table keeps only in-frame clones and is missing some. The data hold more than 75,000 clones, with 93% observed a single time. The sample taken for sequencing was T cells isolated from PBMCs. This receptor was obtained from a human donor in good health.

The CDR3 spells CASSSGGGVETQYF. CDR3 nucleotides: TGTGCCAGCAGCTCAGGAGGAGGGGTAGAGACCCAGTACTTC. This chain uses TRBV11-3 with TRBJ2-5; maybe TRBD2 (6 bases). CDR3 length: 14 amino acids. The germline V gene has CDR1 SGHNT and CDR2 YENEEA. V lost 4 bases and J lost 4, with 13 bases in between.